What follows describes a single TCR beta chain. These data are taken from a study of technical replicates of blood from several donors. The germline V gene has CDR1 SGHAT and CDR2 FQNNGV. With V trimmed by 4 bases and J by 0 bases, 6 bases remained unmatched. This CDR3 is 16 amino acids long. The table came from immunoSEQ multiplex PCR; TCRdb's copy has only in-frame clones and leaves some out. The sample records 55,000 to 85,000 clones, roughly 97% being singletons. Material: T cells isolated from PBMCs. The receptor was derived from a human donor in good health. The chain links TRBV11-2 to TRBJ2-1; TRBD2 matches at 7 bases. Here the CDR3 DNA reads TGTGCCAGCAGCTCTCTAGCGGTTAGCTCCTACAATGAGCAGTTCTTC. Amino acid sequence: CASSSLAVSSYNEQFF.